This TCR beta chain was found in a study of blood T cell repertoires in COVID-19. Turning to the study itself: The United States, Italy and Spain supplied acute and convalescent COVID-19 samples.

Original handling: Amplification from reference gene primers served as the basis for estimated nucleated cell counts. Produced via immunoSEQ multiplex PCR; TCRdb's table is partial and in-frame only. That table supplies the V and J calls and clone size; D and trimming were determined from the DNA. The table has under 50,000 clones, around 86% seen once. In germline, CDR1 is MDHEN, CDR2 SYDVKM. V lost 5 bases and J 5 bases, leaving 13 bases between the germline ends. CDR3 length: 14 amino acids. This sequence originates from a middle-aged man with active COVID-19. The chain recombines TRBV28 with TRBJ1-5; no clear D gene. Input material: peripheral blood. The CDR3 DNA is TGTGCCAGCAGTCTCGCGGGGTGGCATCAGCCCCAGCATTTT. Translated, it gives CASSLAGWHQPQHF.